This T cell receptor beta chain was captured by sequencing in a study of T-cell memory formation after mild COVID-19. Study-wide context: Largely donor-specific TCR clusters were found.

Study results and limitations: Pre-infection memory held some responding clones, suggesting pre-existing cross-reactive T cells responded.

On this clonotype: Its specificity is not known.

CDR1 is SEHNR, CDR2 FQNEAQ, per germline (reference sequence). Germline trimming cut 4 bases from V and 5 bases from J; bases unmatched to any gene: 11. CDR3 length: 17 residues. Libraries for TCRalpha and TCRbeta carried sample barcodes and unique molecular identifiers via 5'RACE. One entry per CDR3 protein, called by TCRdb with MiXCR from the 5' RACE reads. Of about 7,400 distinct CDR3 sequences listed, about a third were seen once; the top ten hold 45% to 70%. V gene TRBV7-9 combines with J gene TRBJ1-1, with 12 bases that match TRBD1. The receptor was isolated from an adult woman who had mild COVID-19 (a few samples of this study predate the infection). Cell type and time point are not known. Sequenced sample: PBMCs or a T cell subset sorted from them (not recorded which). CDR3 nucleotide sequence: TGTGCCAGCAGCTCCTCCGGGACAGGGGGCGTATGGACTGAAGCTTTCTTT. It specifies CASSSSGTGGVWTEAFF. The full variable domain, in which reference TRBV7-9 and TRBJ1-1 provide the parts outside the CDR3, is DTGVSQNPRHKITKRGQNVTFRCDPISEHNRLYWYRQTLGQGPEFLTYFQNEAQLEKSRLLSDRFSAERPKGSFSTLEIQRTEQGDSAMYLCASSSSGTGGVWTEAFFGQGTRLTVV.